This entry features one T cell receptor (beta chain) sequence. Germline V CDR1 and CDR2: SGHRS, YFSETQ. Trimming removed 3 bases at V and 5 bases at J, with 14 bases between. The CDR3 runs to 14 residues. The data stem from a study of identical twins. TCRdb re-called the 5' RACE reads with MiXCR, one entry per CDR3 protein. Among approximately 630,000 distinct CDR3 sequences listed, roughly 7.1% were seen once. The same sample was also used in a study of yellow fever vaccine responses in identical twins.

The specimen was PBMCs. This clonotype originated in a woman aged 18-35 years in good health. The rearrangement links TRBV5-1 to TRBJ2-5; a weak D match, TRBD1 (6 bases). The CDR3 DNA follows: TGCGCCAGCAGCTCACAGGGCCAAGGGGAGACCCAGTACTTC. Translation: CASSSQGQGETQYF.